Detailed here is one T cell receptor beta chain. This entry belongs to a study of cytomegalovirus exposure and HLA in healthy donors. Germline V CDR1 and CDR2: ENHRY, SYGVKD. The CDR3 has 14 amino acids. V lost 6 bases and J lost 1; bases outside the gene matches: 3. Researchers ran the PCR with 60 Vbeta and 13 Jbeta primers. Generated by immunoSEQ multiplex PCR, the TCRdb table keeps only in-frame clones and is missing some. The sample records about 200,000 clones, 82% being singletons. This chain uses TRBV10-3 with TRBJ1-1, with 9 bases aligning to TRBD1. The TCR sequence derives from a boy aged 2 to 10 in good health and CMV-seronegative. The sequenced sample was PBMCs. The CDR3 sequence is CAIRKTGGNTEAFF. The CDR3 coding sequence is TGTGCCATCAGGAAGACAGGGGGGAACACTGAAGCTTTCTTT.